These 15 T cell receptor beta chains came from one sample sequenced in a study of shared clonotypes between healthy human individuals. This table comes from immunoSEQ multiplex PCR, and its TCRdb copy is limited to in-frame clones, with some not included. The table includes over 1.4 million clones, approximately 96% detected once. Specimen: naive CD4+ T cells sorted from blood. Indicated subset: CD45RA+ positively selected. All receptors come from a man aged 25-40 years in good health.

This clone appeared once. The chain has TRBV7-2 and TRBJ2-3; no clear D. The CDR3 totals 15 residues. V gave up 5 bases and J gave up 5 bases, with 17 bases separating them. Per the germline V gene, CDR1 is SGHTA and CDR2 is FQGNSA. The CDR3: CASSLEWAGGDTQYF. CDR3 bases: TGTGCCAGCAGCCTAGAGTGGGCCGGTGGAGATACGCAGTATTTT.

The chain combines TRBV9 with TRBJ2-7; the D gene could be TRBD1 or TRBD2 (6 bases each). CDR1 is SGDLS and CDR2 is YYNGEE in the germline V gene. V lost 2 bases, J lost 3 bases, and 15 bases lay in between. This CDR3 is built from 15 residues. DNA of the CDR3: TGTGCCAGCAGCGTGGAGGGGGGATCCGTCTACGAGCAGTACTTC. It yields the protein CASSVEGGSVYEQYF.

This clone was observed a single time. The chain recombines TRBV6-6 with TRBJ2-7, with 9 bases identical to TRBD1. The CDR3 has 13 amino acids. V lost 7 bases and J lost 6; bases outside the gene matches: 7. Per the germline V gene, CDR1 is MNHNY and CDR2 is SVGAGI (reference sequence). The CDR3 nucleotides are TGTGCCAGCACGCAGGACAGGGGTCTCGAGCAGTACTTC. Translated: CASTQDRGLEQYF.

J is TRBJ2-5 and V is TRBV30; 7 bases align to TRBD2. The CDR3 spans 14 residues. CDR1 and CDR2 (germline): GTSNPN, SVGIG (reference sequence). Losses at the gene ends were 0 bases for V and 2 bases for J; bases not matched to a gene: 3. The CDR3 sequence is CAWSVGGGQETQYF. The CDR3 DNA is TGTGCCTGGAGTGTTGGGGGGGGACAAGAGACCCAGTACTTC. The whole variable domain, remainder taken from reference TRBV30 and TRBJ2-5, is SQTIHQWPATLVQPVGSPLSLECTVEGTSNPNLYWYRQAAGRGLQLLFYSVGIGQISSEVPQNLSASRPQDRQFILSSKKLLLSDSGFYLCAWSVGGGQETQYFGPGTRLLVL.

This chain links TRBV4-3 with TRBJ1-1; no clear D. CDR1 LGHNA and CDR2 YSLEER come from the germline V gene. The V end lost 0 bases, the J end lost 6 bases, and 8 bases lay between the germline ends. The CDR3 extends over 13 amino acids. The CDR3 DNA follows: TGCGCCAGCAGCCAAGAGTATGGATCTGAAGCTTTCTTT. Its protein product is CASSQEYGSEAFF.

The V gene is TRBV25-1, the J gene TRBJ2-5; D remains unclear. The germline V gene has CDR1 MGHDK and CDR2 SYGVNS. V shed 4 bases and J shed 5 bases, with 8 bases lying between them. The CDR3 consists of 12 residues. Written as DNA, the CDR3 is TGTGCCAGCAGTGGGCGAGTTGAGACCCAGTACTTC. The encoded protein is CASSGRVETQYF.

V and J are TRBV10-3 and TRBJ2-3; weak D call: TRBD2 (6 bases). In germline, CDR1 is ENHRY, CDR2 SYGVKD. This CDR3 comprises 16 residues. Trimming removed 7 bases at V and 2 bases at J, with 19 bases between. For the CDR3, the DNA is TGTGCCATCAACGAGAGGGTTGCGGGATTCACAGATACGCAGTATTTT. Its protein is CAINERVAGFTDTQYF.

The chain combines TRBV11-3 with TRBJ2-1; 8 nucleotides line up with TRBD2. The junction had 10 bases not matched to a gene; V was cut back by 4 bases and J by 5 bases. The length of the CDR3 is 16 residues. Per the germline V gene, CDR1 is SGHNT and CDR2 is YENEEA. The CDR3 coding sequence is TGTGCCAGCAGCTCAGGGATGACTAGCGCGCACAATGAGCAGTTCTTC. Its protein product is CASSSGMTSAHNEQFF.

This clone was observed a few times. V and J are TRBV4-1 and TRBJ1-2, with TRBD1 matching over 7 bases. The V segment lost 4 bases and the J segment 4 bases; nucleotides outside the gene matches: 9. The CDR3 loop spans 15 amino acids. Germline CDR1 and CDR2: MGHRA and YSYEKL. The CDR3 nucleotides read TGCGCCAGCAGCCCTGGACAGGATCGGGCCTATGGCTACACCTTC. It encodes CASSPGQDRAYGYTF.

This chain uses TRBV10-1 with TRBJ1-1, with 8 bases aligning to TRBD1. In germline, CDR1 is WNHNN, CDR2 SYGVQD (reference sequence). This CDR3 has 13 amino acids. V was pared by 3 bases and J by 8 bases, with 5 bases of the junction left unmatched. CDR3 nucleotide sequence: TGCGCCAGCAGTGAAGCCGGGACAGGAGAAGCTTTCTTT. Its protein is CASSEAGTGEAFF.

The chain combines TRBV9 with TRBJ2-4; 7 bases fit TRBD1. V trimming: 4 bases; J trimming: 4 bases; junction bases outside the gene matches: 8. This CDR3 has 15 amino acids. Germline values: CDR1 SGDLS, CDR2 YYNGEE. The CDR3 DNA sequence: TGTGCCAGCAGCCCCACCGGGACAGTTAAAAACATTCAGTACTTC. This codes for CASSPTGTVKNIQYF. Full variable domain (remainder filled in from reference TRBV9 and TRBJ2-4): DSGVTQTPKHLITATGQRVTLRCSPRSGDLSVYWYQQSLDQGLQFLIQYYNGEERAKGNILERFSAQQFPDLHSELNLSSLELGDSALYFCASSPTGTVKNIQYFGAGTRLSVL.

V is TRBV11-2 and J is TRBJ2-1; D tentatively fits TRBD1 or TRBD2 (6 bases each). CDR3 length: 16 residues. Per the germline V gene, CDR1 is SGHAT and CDR2 is FQNNGV. V was trimmed by 7 bases and J by 7 bases, leaving 23 bases between them. The CDR3, as DNA: TGTGCCAGCACCTCGATCCGGGGGCTAAAGTGGAATGAGCAGTTCTTC. Amino acids: CASTSIRGLKWNEQFF.

This clone has a single count. The chain employs TRBV4-1 and TRBJ2-6; D possibly uses TRBD1 or TRBD2 (6 bases each). Trimming removed 0 bases from V and 0 bases from J, with 15 bases in between. The CDR3 covers 19 residues. CDR1 and CDR2 (germline): MGHRA, YSYEKL. CDR3 protein: CASSQEGGNSNSGANVLTF. CDR3 coding DNA: TGCGCCAGCAGCCAAGAGGGGGGCAACAGCAACTCTGGGGCCAACGTCCTGACTTTC.

The count of this clone is one. The genes are TRBV12-5 and TRBJ2-1; 8 nucleotides match TRBD1. J was trimmed by 3 bases and V by 6 bases; bases with no gene match: 7. This CDR3 contains 15 residues. Per germline, CDR1 LGHNT and CDR2 FRNRAP. CDR3 in amino acids: CASGPPGQDYNEQFF. CDR3 DNA sequence: TGTGCTAGTGGGCCGCCGGGACAGGACTACAATGAGCAGTTCTTC.

DNA for the CDR3: TGCGCCAGCAGCCCCAGCCGGAACACCGGGGAGCTGTTTTTT. Translating gives CASSPSRNTGELFF. The chain has TRBV5-1 and TRBJ2-2, with D unresolved. This CDR3 has 14 amino acids. Germline CDR1 and CDR2: SGHRS and YFSETQ. Trimming stripped 4 bases from V and 1 base from J, with 8 bases between.